This T cell receptor (beta chain) was observed in a study of blood T cells in healthy people across ages. Study-level background: Capture via template switching afforded approximately one barcoded beta molecule per two T cells. Findings and limits, study-wide: The diversity estimates, figures obtained from one million T cells, were considered underestimates.

A second PCR, run for about 7 to 11 cycles, used a sample-barcoded 5' primer plus a J-beta primer mix. TCRdb called the 5' RACE reads again in MiXCR, with one record for every CDR3 protein. The sample includes around 900,000 distinct CDR3 sequences, 51% of them seen just once. Researchers collected 9.5 to 10 milliliters of peripheral blood from every single donor. Each sample used at least 6 million PBMCs. Worth noting for this clonotype: Its specificity is unknown.

This CDR3 comprises 14 residues. Trimming took off 5 bases at V and 2 bases at J, with 14 bases between the two ends. Germline V gives CDR1 DFQATT, CDR2 SNEGSKA (reference sequence). This sequence joins TRBV20-1 and TRBJ2-3, with a possible D match to TRBD2 (5 bases). Specimen: blood. The receptor comes from a woman aged 55-70 years in good health. Written as DNA, the CDR3 is TGCAGTGCTCCGGACTGGCAACCCACAGATACGCAGTATTTT. Translating gives CSAPDWQPTDTQYF.